This T cell receptor beta chain derives from a study of blood T cell repertoires in COVID-19 (dated by TCRdb to 2018 to 2021). About the study as a whole: Samples from collaborators originated in the United States, Italy and Spain and spanned both the acute and convalescent phases of COVID-19. The prospective study material was composed of cDNA or gDNA derived from T cells, B-cell-depleted T cells, or PBMCs. Deeply sampled blood TCRbeta repertoires from subjects exposed to, actively infected with, or recovered from COVID-19 were included in the dataset. The repertoires were made available in a free public database intended to serve as a resource for research on the immune response to SARS-CoV-2. The samples were drawn from the first 160 participants of the ongoing ImmuneRACE study and from 950 to 1,500 subjects provided by 6 global collaborators. Nearly every sample came with metadata listing a de-identified subject ID, COVID-19 status, age in years and sex. Where available, HLA class I and class II types were obtained from metadata supplied by the sample provider rather than from assay-based typing.

Participants in the prospective study were aged about 18 to 95 years, lived in approximately 26 United States geographic areas, and enrolled through a virtual design. To assign participants to cohorts, the prospective study relied on clinical history that participants themselves reported in a screening survey and a study questionnaire. Recovered participants in ImmuneRACE Cohort 3 were defined as having two consecutive negative NP/OP PCR tests, clearance from a healthcare professional, or resolution of symptoms. In the prospective study, whole blood, serum and a nasopharyngeal or oropharyngeal swab were collected from each participant by mobile phlebotomists. Additional blood draws and questionnaires over a 2-month period could optionally be provided by prospective study participants. Before DNA extraction, prospective study blood samples were shipped either frozen or at room temperature. Beyond this particular receptor, the publication reports: Clinical and demographic metadata were provided uncurated, with the amount varying by source and participant.

TCRbeta CDR3 regions were amplified from genomic DNA by means of the immunoSEQ Assay, a bias-controlled multiplex PCR. As for the original processing: The number of nucleated cells in each sample was estimated by amplification of reference gene primers within the assay. To quantify the absolute abundance of each unique TCRbeta CDR3 rearrangement, sequence reads were collapsed and filtered. For each sample, productive Simpson clonality was calculated as the square root of Simpson's diversity index across productive rearrangements. TCRdb stores this immuneACCESS table with in-frame sequences only. Part of the clones is absent; in the studies checked, under half of the shortfall reflects unresolved V genes, and no reason is known for the rest. That table is the source of V, J and clone size, and D and trimming were worked out from the DNA. This sample gives 200,000 to 250,000 clones in total; 86% of them show up just once. The ten top clones hold roughly 1.9% of the sample.

In regard to this clone: Its cognate antigen has yet to be identified. Qualities for individual bases were not recorded, and no much larger clone is one base off.

CDR1 and CDR2 are drawn from the germline V gene: SGHTA, FQGNSA. Trimming removed 4 bases from V and 0 bases from J; the gene matches leave 11 bases unexplained. The CDR3 holds 17 amino acids from the cysteine to the phenylalanine. The retained sequence is limited to the CDR3, 51 bases, with the frame set at the first base. The sequenced sample consisted of PBMCs or T cells enriched from blood (not recorded which). The origin of this receptor is a woman in her forties or fifties who had recovered from COVID-19. This sequence uses TRBV7-2 and TRBJ1-1; TRBD1 matches 7 bases in the middle. CDR3 loop: CASSSPSQGHMNTEAFF. The DNA sequence is given as TGTGCCAGCAGCTCCCCCTCACAGGGGCACATGAACACTGAAGCTTTCTTT.